This T cell receptor beta chain was identified in a study of blood T cell repertoires in COVID-19. About the research overall: In each case, the material was cDNA or gDNA derived from T cells, B-cell-depleted T cells, or PBMCs.

In the source study's methods: Cell counts per sample came from amplifying reference gene primers. Data came from immunoSEQ multiplex PCR; TCRdb stores just in-frame clones and leaves some out. The V and J calls and clone size come from that table; D and trimming were worked out from the DNA. The table lists more than 20,000 clones, 89% of them singletons. This CDR3 comprises 14 residues. Germline CDR1 and CDR2: PRHDT and FYEKMQ (reference sequence). Trimming took 2 bases from V and 7 from J; bases not matched to a gene: 5. This clonotype originated in a human donor in a cohort sampled during active COVID-19. The rearrangement joins TRBV13 to TRBJ1-2; 9 nucleotides line up with TRBD1. Sequencing input: peripheral blood. CDR3 DNA: TGTGCCAGCAGCTTATGGGACAGGGTAGGTGGCTACACCTTC. Encoded protein: CASSLWDRVGGYTF.